This TCR beta chain stems from a study of neoadjuvant nivolumab and ipilimumab in lung cancer. The length of the CDR3 is 14 residues. CDR1 and CDR2 from the germline V gene are MNHNY and SVGAGI (reference sequence). Trimming took 8 bases from V and 0 from J, leaving 10 bases between them. The table came from immunoSEQ multiplex PCR; TCRdb's copy has only in-frame clones and leaves some out. The sample shows just under 10,000 clones, around 80% of them seen only once. The chain employs TRBV6-6 and TRBJ2-2; D perhaps matches TRBD2 (7 bases). The source is an adult with non-small cell lung cancer. The specimen was peripheral blood, collected before neoadjuvant nivolumab, alone or with ipilimumab. In nucleotides, the CDR3 is TGTGCCAGCGCGGGGGCGCCGAACACCGGGGAGCTGTTTTTT. Encoded protein: CASAGAPNTGELFF.